The 5 T cell receptor beta chains listed next were all sequenced from one sample in a study of blood T cell repertoires in COVID-19. The assay was immunoSEQ multiplex PCR, and TCRdb's table has in-frame clones only and misses some. This table holds 35,000 to 40,000 clones, over 70% found once. Source material: peripheral blood. The source is a man at least 80 years old with active or convalescent COVID-19.

The chain couples TRBV18 to TRBJ1-6, with D maybe TRBD1 (5 bases). This CDR3 contains 14 residues. V lost 0 bases to trimming and J lost 10 bases, with 10 bases between them. CDR1 is KGHSH and CDR2 is LQKENI in the germline V gene. The CDR3 spells CASSPPRVGSPLHF. The CDR3 DNA is TGTGCCAGCTCACCACCCAGGGTAGGGTCACCCCTCCACTTT. The whole variable domain, remainder taken from reference TRBV18 and TRBJ1-6, is NAGVMQNPRHLVRRRGQEARLRCSPMKGHSHVYWYRQLPEEGLKFMVYLQKENIIDESGMPKERFSAEFPKEGPSILRIQQVVRGDSAAYFCASSPPRVGSPLHFGNGTRLTVT.

CDR3 amino acids: CASSKWDRGNYGYTF. In nucleotides, the CDR3 is TGTGCCAGTAGTAAGTGGGACAGGGGGAACTATGGCTACACCTTC. The V call is TRBV19, the J call TRBJ1-2, with 11 bases fitting TRBD1. CDR1 LNHDA and CDR2 SQIVND come from the germline V gene (reference sequence). The CDR3 covers 15 residues. The junction had 3 bases not matched to a gene; V was cut back by 4 bases and J by 2 bases. Using reference TRBV19 and TRBJ1-2 for the parts outside the CDR3, the full variable domain is DGGITQSPKYLFRKEGQNVTLSCEQNLNHDAMYWYRQDPGQGLRLIYYSQIVNDFQKGDIAEGYSVSREKKESFPLTVTSAQKNPTAFYLCASSKWDRGNYGYTFGSGTRLTVV.

The rearrangement joins TRBV4-2 to TRBJ1-4; the match to TRBD1 covers 9 bases. V shed 1 base, J shed 3 bases, and the junction held 9 bases outside the gene matches. Germline loops: CDR1 LGHNA, CDR2 YNFKEQ. There are 18 residues in the CDR3. The CDR3 DNA follows: TGTGCCAGCAGCCAAGTAAGGTCCAGACAGGGGGCTAATGAAAAACTGTTTTTT. Amino acids: CASSQVRSRQGANEKLFF.

This clone turned up a few times. This chain uses TRBV7-2 with TRBJ2-2, with TRBD2 identical over 7 bases. CDR1 SGHTA and CDR2 FQGNSA come from the germline V gene. This CDR3 is 17 amino acids long. The ends lost 5 bases at V and 2 bases at J; junction bases unmatched: 11. CDR3 loop: CASSQLGGNLNTGELFF. The CDR3 coding sequence is TGTGCCAGCAGCCAACTGGGAGGGAACCTTAACACCGGGGAGCTGTTTTTT.

V gene TRBV5-1 combines with J gene TRBJ1-1; D remains unclear. Germline values: CDR1 SGHRS, CDR2 YFSETQ. This CDR3 has 13 amino acids. The V end was cut by 0 bases, the J end by 6 bases, with 9 bases between. This chain's CDR3 is CASSLVEGAEAFF. In DNA, the CDR3 is TGCGCCAGCAGCTTGGTTGAGGGCGCTGAAGCTTTCTTT.